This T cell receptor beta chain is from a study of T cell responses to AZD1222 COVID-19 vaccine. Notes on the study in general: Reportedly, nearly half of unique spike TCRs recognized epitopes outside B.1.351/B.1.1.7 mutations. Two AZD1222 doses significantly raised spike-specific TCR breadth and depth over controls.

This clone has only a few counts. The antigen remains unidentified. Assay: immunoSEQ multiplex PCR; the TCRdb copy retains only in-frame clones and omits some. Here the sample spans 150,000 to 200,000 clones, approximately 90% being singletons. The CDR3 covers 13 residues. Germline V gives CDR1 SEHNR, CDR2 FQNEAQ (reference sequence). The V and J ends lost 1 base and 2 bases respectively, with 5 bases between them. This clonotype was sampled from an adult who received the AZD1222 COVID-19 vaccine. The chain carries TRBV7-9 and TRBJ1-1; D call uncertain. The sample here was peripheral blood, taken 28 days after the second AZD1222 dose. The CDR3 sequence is CASSLEANTEAFF. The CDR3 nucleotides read TGTGCCAGCAGCTTAGAAGCCAACACTGAAGCTTTCTTT.